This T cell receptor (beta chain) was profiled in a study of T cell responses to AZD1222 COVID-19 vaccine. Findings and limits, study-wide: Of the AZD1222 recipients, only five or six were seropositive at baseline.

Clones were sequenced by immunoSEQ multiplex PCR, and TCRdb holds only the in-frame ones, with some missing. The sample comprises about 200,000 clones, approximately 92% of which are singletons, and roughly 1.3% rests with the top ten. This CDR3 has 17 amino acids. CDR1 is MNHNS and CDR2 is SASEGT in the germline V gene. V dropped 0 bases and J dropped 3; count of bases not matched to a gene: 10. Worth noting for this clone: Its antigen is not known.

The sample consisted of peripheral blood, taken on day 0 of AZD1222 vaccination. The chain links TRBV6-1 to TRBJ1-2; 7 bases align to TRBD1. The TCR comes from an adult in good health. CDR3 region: CASSEARFSGGDYGYTF. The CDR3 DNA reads TGTGCCAGCAGTGAAGCGCGGTTTTCAGGGGGTGACTATGGCTACACCTTC.